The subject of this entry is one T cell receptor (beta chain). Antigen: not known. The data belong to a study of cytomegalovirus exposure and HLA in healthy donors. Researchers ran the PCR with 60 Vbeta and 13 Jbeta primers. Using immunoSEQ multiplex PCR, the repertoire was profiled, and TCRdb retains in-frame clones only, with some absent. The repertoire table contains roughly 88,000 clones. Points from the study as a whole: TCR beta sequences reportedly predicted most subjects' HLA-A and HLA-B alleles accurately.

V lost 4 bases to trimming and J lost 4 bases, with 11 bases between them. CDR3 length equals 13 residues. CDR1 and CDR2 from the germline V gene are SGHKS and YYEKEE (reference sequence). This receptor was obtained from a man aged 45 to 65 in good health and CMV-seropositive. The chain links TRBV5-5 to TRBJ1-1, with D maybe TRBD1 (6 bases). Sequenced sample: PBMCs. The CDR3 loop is CASSTRTATEAFF. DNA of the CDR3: TGTGCCAGCAGCACCCGGACAGCCACTGAAGCTTTCTTT.